This entry lists 9 T cell receptor beta chains sequenced from one sample in a study of shared clonotypes between healthy human individuals (dated by TCRdb to 2020 to 2021). Libraries were constructed by the immunoSEQ multiplex PCR assay. In TCRdb, the immuneACCESS table is reduced to in-frame sequences with V and J assigned. These tables do not hold every clone; where another copy was compared, an unresolved V gene accounts for under half, and the others remain unexplained. The table for this sample lists approximately 2.5 million clones; roughly 92% of them were counted only once. The ten largest make up under 0.15% of the sample. The sample comprised naive CD4+ T cells sorted from blood. The cell subset or site label here, explained by the study, means: CD45RA+ positively selected. The receptors come from a man younger than 30 in good health.

The chain joins TRBV19 to TRBJ1-2; TRBD1 might be the D (6 bases). The V end was cut by 7 bases, the J end by 2 bases, with 14 bases between. In germline, CDR1 is LNHDA, CDR2 SQIVND (reference sequence). The CDR3 covers 14 residues. The CDR3 DNA reads TGTGCCAGTAACTTTCCGACAGGAAACTATGGCTACACCTTC. Translation: CASNFPTGNYGYTF.

This chain joins TRBV5-4 and TRBJ1-1; 7 nucleotides line up with TRBD1. J lost 0 bases, V lost 4 bases, and 9 bases had no gene match. The CDR3 is 16 amino acids. CDR1 SGHNT and CDR2 YYREEE come from the germline V gene (reference sequence). The CDR3 here is CASSPVRGQMNTEAFF. The CDR3 DNA follows: TGTGCCAGCAGCCCCGTTAGGGGGCAGATGAACACTGAAGCTTTCTTT.

The rearrangement joins TRBV7-3 to TRBJ1-1, with no clear D. Trimming took off 9 bases at V and 5 bases at J, with 16 bases between the two ends. Germline CDR1 and CDR2: SGHTA and FQGTGA. There are 13 residues in the CDR3. CDR3 loop: CASTRDMGTEAFF. In nucleotides, the CDR3 is TGTGCCAGTACCCGGGATATGGGGACTGAAGCTTTCTTT.

The V and J genes are TRBV30 and TRBJ1-6, with D perhaps TRBD1 (5 bases). The CDR3 is 13 amino acids. V was pared by 0 bases and J by 14 bases, with 14 bases between. In germline, CDR1 is GTSNPN, CDR2 SVGIG (reference sequence). Written as DNA, the CDR3 is TGTGCCTGGAGTGTAGGACAATCTTGGGCCCTCCACTTT. It encodes CAWSVGQSWALHF.

V is TRBV10-3 and J is TRBJ1-5, with D possibly matching TRBD1 (5 bases). Germline V gene data show CDR1 as ENHRY and CDR2 as SYGVKD. V shed 3 bases and J shed 3 bases, with 9 bases lying between them. This CDR3 region has 14 residues. The chain's CDR3 is CAISEKQANQPQHF. The DNA for the CDR3 is TGTGCCATCAGTGAAAAACAGGCCAATCAGCCCCAGCATTTT.

The rearrangement links TRBV5-4 to TRBJ2-6, with D unresolved. This CDR3 region has 15 residues. V lost 4 bases and J lost 2, with 10 bases in between. CDR1 is SGHNT, CDR2 YYREEE, per germline (reference sequence). The CDR3 bases are TGTGCCAGCAGCCGTAACAGTGCTGGGGCCAACGTCCTGACTTTC. This codes for CASSRNSAGANVLTF.

The V gene is TRBV9, the J gene TRBJ1-1; D unclear. CDR1 and CDR2 (germline): SGDLS, YYNGEE. CDR3 length equals 13 residues. Trimming took 4 bases from V and 1 from J, leaving 8 bases between them. Here the CDR3 DNA reads TGTGCCAGCAGCACTTGGGGGAACACTGAAGCTTTCTTT. Translation gives CASSTWGNTEAFF.

The chain carries TRBV5-8 and TRBJ2-5; tentative D call: TRBD2 (6 bases). Germline CDR1 SGHTS, CDR2 YDEGEE. This CDR3 contains 12 residues. V lost 9 bases and J 13 bases, leaving 22 bases between the germline ends. In DNA, the CDR3 is TGTGCCACGAACTACCCCGGGGGTCTGGGGTACTTC. It codes for CATNYPGGLGYF. The full variable domain, with the rest looked up from reference TRBV5-8 and TRBJ2-5, is EAGVTQSPTHLIKTRGQQATLRCSPISGHTSVYWYQQALGLGLQFLLWYDEGEERNRGNFPPRFSGRQFPNYSSELNVNALELEDSALYLCATNYPGGLGYFGPGTRLLVL.

The chain carries TRBV19 and TRBJ1-3; 9 bases agree with TRBD1. The CDR3 covers 16 residues. The V and J ends lost 5 bases and 1 base, in that order; junction bases with no gene match: 6. In germline, CDR1 is LNHDA, CDR2 SQIVND (reference sequence). The CDR3 reads CASSLTGTGSGNTIYF. In DNA form, the CDR3 reads TGTGCCAGTAGTCTTACCGGGACAGGGTCTGGAAACACCATATATTTT. The entire variable domain, with the rest obtained from reference TRBV19 and TRBJ1-3, is as follows: DGGITQSPKYLFRKEGQNVTLSCEQNLNHDAMYWYRQDPGQGLRLIYYSQIVNDFQKGDIAEGYSVSREKKESFPLTVTSAQKNPTAFYLCASSLTGTGSGNTIYFGEGSWLTVV.